This TCR beta chain was sequenced in a study of early T cells in non-severe SARS-CoV-2 infection. Overall study context: Bulk RNA isolated from unsorted whole blood underwent sequencing; chains were not paired.

Findings and caveats of the study: VDJdb matching, biased toward anti-spike CD8 responses, missed private and CD4 specificities.

cDNA molecules, individually, were tagged with unique molecular identifiers. TCRdb re-derived calls from the 5' RACE reads in MiXCR, one entry per CDR3 protein. Altogether tens of thousands of distinct CDR3 sequences are present, about a sixth being singletons, with the ten largest covering 12%. With respect to this clonotype: The antigen remains undetermined.

The CDR3 contains 14 residues. Per the germline V gene, CDR1 is DFQATT and CDR2 is SNEGSKA (reference sequence). With 1 base clipped from V and 1 base from J, the junction kept 3 bases outside the gene matches. The sequence was obtained from an adult who was a healthcare worker with PCR-confirmed SARS-CoV-2 infection or an uninfected control (not recorded which). Sequences were obtained from whole blood. The J gene is TRBJ2-5, the V gene TRBV20-1, with 7 bases that match TRBD1. CDR3 protein: CSARGDRPQETQYF. Here the CDR3 DNA reads TGCAGTGCTAGAGGGGACAGACCCCAAGAGACCCAGTACTTC.